This TCR beta chain was recorded in a study of beta chain features in type 1 diabetes (dated by TCRdb to 2016 to 2018). Context from the whole study: Mean age, gender distribution, total cell number and subset yield did not differ between patients and healthy donors. Regulatory and stem cell-like memory subsets were isolated from only 8 patients and roughly 8 healthy donors, whereas naive and central memory subsets came from all 30 or so donors. A total of roughly 99,000,000 sorted cells were examined across all samples, and the number of cells per subset was strongly correlated with RNA yield. In the study, TCRB repertoires of sorted circulating CD4+ T cell subsets from recently diagnosed type 1 diabetes patients were compared with those of matched healthy donors. The paper as a whole reports these results and caveats: Naive, central memory and regulatory TCRB repertoires appeared to be more alike among patients than among healthy donors. Type 1 diabetes patients showed a moderate but significant shortening of TCRB CDR3 length in all four CD4+ subsets. Shorter templates might be favored by PCR, yet because patient and control samples were amplified and corrected together, any such skew would affect both groups equally. Because cDNA was sequenced instead of genomic DNA, activated cells with high expression could be over-represented, although the groups did not differ in activation or CD3 levels. Because the HLA sub-analyses included only small numbers of individuals, any influence of HLA type on TCRB rearrangement was left unresolved. At VDJ recombination sites, patients with type 1 diabetes made fewer insertions and deleted more nucleotides, a pattern implying thymic rearrangement abnormalities.

Each donor gave one peripheral blood draw, around 0.12 L on average, collected into heparinised tubes. Naive, central memory, regulatory and stem cell-like memory CD4+ T cells were sorted on a BD FACSAria II using a panel including CD45RO, CCR7, CD25, CD127, CD95 and CD27. Every sorted population had a purity above 95%. Right away, PBMCs were isolated by Lymphoprep density gradient centrifugation and were stained directly, with no culture step. Samples were stained and sorted in pairs, with one healthy donor and one patient per experiment, so that batch effects were minimized. From the cysteine through the phenylalanine, the CDR3 covers 14 amino acids. This entry keeps only the CDR3 DNA: 42 bases, framed from base 1. Trimming costs V 1 base and J 0 bases, and their ends lie 7 bases apart. CDR1 and CDR2 were assigned from the germline V gene (reference sequence) as GTSNPN and SVGIG. All of the isolated RNA was reverse transcribed with the High Capacity cDNA Reverse Transcription Kit, so expressed TCRB transcripts were sequenced. Naive, central memory and regulatory T cell samples underwent deep immunoSEQ sequencing, averaging around 3.9 million total reads per sample. Sorted cells were lysed in RLT buffer and RNA was extracted with DNase-treated RNeasy Micro or Mini kits, depending on cell number. Each cell subset was processed on its own to prevent cross-contamination, while patient and healthy donor samples were processed together. The immunoSEQ multiplex PCR was used to amplify TCRB sequences from cDNA, yielding 87-bp fragments that span the CDR3 region. The amplicons were sequenced using the Illumina HiSeq platform. The source study handled its data this way. PCR bias was corrected computationally using synthetic template baselines, and reads within Hamming distance 2 were collapsed, with unmergeable singletons discarded. Reads were aligned to IMGT to assign V, D and J genes, CDR3 length, and insertions or deletions at six rearrangement sites. Clonotype counts were normalized to sorted cell number within each subset before computing true diversity and Gini coefficients with the tcR R package. The overlap coefficient, calculated on TCRB nucleotide sequences, was used to quantify repertoire sharing. Out-of-frame TCRB sequences from naive cells were analyzed to stand in for the pre-selection repertoire. TCRdb holds this immuneACCESS table with in-frame rearrangements only. Some clones are missing; in checked studies, unresolved V genes explain under half, and the rest has no known cause. V and J calls and clone size are those listed in that table; D and trimming were worked out from the DNA. The sample table contains under 450,000 clones; only one count was recorded for about 14% of them. About 0.018% of the sample rests with the top ten.

This clone occurred a few times. Its antigen remains undetermined. Within one base of it there is no much larger clone, and no base qualities were kept. Recombination connected TRBV30 to TRBJ2-1; the D gene lacks a confident call. The sequencing sample was made of naive CD4+ T cells from blood. In the paper's terms, the cell subset or site label means: true naive CD4+ T cells. The TCR sequence derives from a woman aged 18-29 years in good health. The CDR3 reads as follows: CAWSGANSYNEQFF. The sequence in DNA is TGTGCCTGGAGTGGAGCGAACTCCTACAATGAGCAGTTCTTC.